One and the same sample provided the 27 T cell receptor beta chains below, sequenced in a study of cytomegalovirus exposure and HLA in healthy donors. PCR employed 60 Vbeta and 13 Jbeta primers. The assay was immunoSEQ multiplex PCR, and TCRdb's table has in-frame clones only and misses some. The repertoire has roughly 180,000 clones, roughly four fifths of them found once; the top ten carry 2.9%. The source material was PBMCs. The receptors derive from a male donor in good health and CMV-seronegative.

V usage is TRBV27 and J usage is TRBJ1-1; D possibly corresponds to TRBD1 (6 bases). Per the germline V gene, CDR1 is MNHEY and CDR2 is SMNVEV (reference sequence). With 4 bases removed from V and 10 bases from J, the gap between germline ends came to 22 bases. The CDR3 has 15 amino acids. This CDR3 is CASSYLGYRDRRAFF. Here the CDR3 DNA reads TGTGCCAGCAGTTACCTCGGCTACAGGGACCGAAGAGCTTTCTTT.

The CDR3: CASSQNRVGNQPQHF. CDR3 coding DNA: TGCGCCAGCAGCCAAAATCGGGTGGGTAATCAGCCCCAGCATTTT. V and J are TRBV4-3 and TRBJ1-5; D is ambiguous. Trimming took off 2 bases at V and 4 bases at J, with 12 bases between the two ends. Germline V gene lookup returns CDR1 LGHNA and CDR2 YSLEER. The CDR3 is 15 amino acids.

A remark on this clone: The junction shows a germline mismatch at one end, possibly a read error. The V call is TRBV4-1, the J call TRBJ1-2, with 9 bases lining up with TRBD1. The CDR3 spans 12 residues. Germline V gives CDR1 MGHRA, CDR2 YSYEKL. The CDR3 region is CASSQKGTGIGF. The CDR3 DNA sequence: TGCGCCAGCAGCCAAAAGGGGACAGGGATCGGTTTC.

This chain joins TRBV11-1 and TRBJ1-1; D is perhaps TRBD1 (6 bases). V lost 4 bases, J lost 5 bases, and 14 bases lay in between. This CDR3 spans 14 amino acids. Germline-derived CDR1 and CDR2 are SGHAT and FQDESV (reference sequence). CDR3 in DNA: TGTGCCAGCAGCTGGGAAGGGGGTAGAACTGAAGCTTTCTTT. Protein: CASSWEGGRTEAFF.

The J gene is TRBJ1-5, the V gene TRBV12-5; 7 nucleotides match TRBD1. The ends lost 3 bases at V and 0 bases at J; junction bases unmatched: 14. CDR3 length: 19 amino acids. CDR1 is LGHNT and CDR2 is FRNRAP in the germline V gene. CDR3 region: CASGLPDRRYLYSNQPQHF. CDR3 DNA: TGTGCTAGTGGTTTACCGGACAGGCGTTATCTATATAGCAATCAGCCCCAGCATTTT.

The V and J genes are TRBV6-1 and TRBJ1-2; the D is unclear. The germline CDR1 and CDR2 sequences are MNHNS and SASEGT. V dropped 5 bases and J dropped 2 bases, with 9 bases sitting between them. CDR3 length: 13 residues. In DNA form, the CDR3 reads TGTGCCAGCAGTCCCGAGGTGAACTATGGCTACACCTTC. It translates to CASSPEVNYGYTF.

V and J are TRBV19 and TRBJ2-4; the D gene is possibly TRBD2 (5 bases). CDR1 is LNHDA, CDR2 SQIVND, per germline (reference sequence). The CDR3 extends over 14 amino acids. V was clipped by 6 bases and J by 0 bases, with 9 bases between them. The CDR3 region is CASSLDLAKNIQYF. In DNA form, the CDR3 reads TGTGCCAGTAGCCTGGACTTAGCCAAAAACATTCAGTACTTC. The full variable domain, rest sourced from reference TRBV19 and TRBJ2-4, is DGGITQSPKYLFRKEGQNVTLSCEQNLNHDAMYWYRQDPGQGLRLIYYSQIVNDFQKGDIAEGYSVSREKKESFPLTVTSAQKNPTAFYLCASSLDLAKNIQYFGAGTRLSVL.

The chain combines TRBV6-5 with TRBJ1-4; no definite D call. Deletions cut 7 bases from V and 0 bases from J, with 9 bases between. This CDR3 is built from 14 residues. Germline V gene sequence: CDR1 MNHEY, CDR2 SVGAGI. The CDR3 is CASKGGATNEKLFF. The CDR3 DNA sequence: TGTGCCAGCAAAGGAGGTGCAACTAATGAAAAACTGTTTTTT.

The V and J genes are TRBV15 and TRBJ2-2, with 12 bases fitting TRBD2. Germline CDR1 and CDR2: LNHNV and YYDKDF (reference sequence). The CDR3 length is 19 residues. Trimming at V came to 3 bases and at J to 5 bases, leaving 13 bases not matched to a gene. The CDR3 DNA follows: TGTGCCACCAGCAGCGACCTTACTAGCGGGAGGTCGGGGACCGGGGAGCTGTTTTTT. It specifies CATSSDLTSGRSGTGELFF.

The rearrangement uses TRBV6-5 and TRBJ2-1, with TRBD2 matching 9 bases. V trimming: 1 base; J trimming: 5 bases; junction bases outside the gene matches: 3. The CDR3 consists of 15 residues. Germline V CDR1 and CDR2: MNHEY, SVGAGI. As DNA, the CDR3 is TGTGCCAGCAGTTACTTGGTAGCGGGGGACAATGAGCAGTTCTTC. Translated, it gives CASSYLVAGDNEQFF.

This clone came up once. This chain joins TRBV18 and TRBJ2-3; TRBD1 might be the D (5 bases). The length of the CDR3 is 14 residues. Trimming left V 3 bases short and J 4 bases short, with 11 bases between. Germline values: CDR1 KGHSH, CDR2 LQKENI. In DNA form, the CDR3 reads TGTGCCAGCTCACCCACCTTGACAGCAGATACGCAGTATTTT. Protein product: CASSPTLTADTQYF.

This chain joins TRBV27 and TRBJ1-5; D is ambiguous. The germline V and J ends were trimmed by 3 bases and 0 bases, with 9 bases remaining between them. CDR1 and CDR2 (germline): MNHEY, SMNVEV (reference sequence). The CDR3 extends over 15 amino acids. The CDR3 protein is CASSFRGYSNQPQHF. In nucleotides, the CDR3 is TGTGCCAGCAGTTTTCGGGGATATAGCAATCAGCCCCAGCATTTT.

This chain connects TRBV29-1 to TRBJ2-5; tentatively, D is TRBD1 (6 bases). The closer fit of TRBJ2-7 to the DNA end suggests the J call may be wrong. Germline CDR1 reads SQVTM; CDR2 reads ANQGSEA. The CDR3 has 13 amino acids. Written as DNA, the CDR3 is TGCAGCGTTGTGACAGGTCTTGGCTACGAGCAGTACTTC. Translating gives CSVVTGLGYEQYF.

The genes are TRBV28 and TRBJ1-3; 9 nucleotides agree with TRBD1. Germline CDR1 reads MDHEN; CDR2 reads SYDVKM. CDR3 size: 15 residues. Losses at the gene ends were 6 bases for V and 4 bases for J; bases not matched to a gene: 7. The chain's CDR3 is CASRDYRGHGNTIYF. Here the CDR3 DNA reads TGTGCCAGCAGGGATTACAGGGGGCACGGAAACACCATATATTTT.

The chain carries TRBV30 and TRBJ1-5; TRBD1 matches at 10 bases. The CDR3 is 14 residues long. With V trimmed by 1 base and J by 5 bases, 2 bases remained unmatched. CDR1 is GTSNPN, CDR2 SVGIG, per germline (reference sequence). CDR3: CAWSAGTGDQPQHF. The CDR3 DNA is TGTGCCTGGAGTGCCGGGACAGGGGATCAGCCCCAGCATTTT.

This clone has only a few counts. J is TRBJ2-1 and V is TRBV30, with D hard to call. The CDR3 runs to 16 residues. The V end lost 4 bases, the J end lost 0 bases, and 16 bases lay between the germline ends. Germline CDR1 and CDR2: GTSNPN and SVGIG (reference sequence). CDR3 protein: CAWISGRVYSYNEQFF. Written as DNA, the CDR3 is TGTGCCTGGATTTCTGGTCGAGTATACTCCTACAATGAGCAGTTCTTC.

The CDR3 nucleotides read TGTGCCAGCAGCCAAGCAGAACAGGGCTCTGAGATCCTGACTTTC. Its translation: CASSQAEQGSEILTF. The chain joins TRBV4-2 to TRBJ2-6; D possibly corresponds to TRBD1 (6 bases). The CDR3 runs 15 residues. The V end was cut by 1 base, the J end by 14 bases, with 18 bases between. Germline V CDR1 and CDR2: LGHNA, YNFKEQ.

The rearrangement links TRBV9 to TRBJ2-1; 11 bases align to TRBD2. J lost 6 bases, V lost 0 bases, and 8 bases had no gene match. CDR1 and CDR2 (germline): SGDLS, YYNGEE. This CDR3 spans 17 amino acids. The CDR3 spells CASSVASGRTPSNEQFF. CDR3 nucleotides: TGTGCCAGCAGCGTAGCTAGCGGGAGGACTCCATCCAATGAGCAGTTCTTC.

The V gene is TRBV6-1, the J gene TRBJ1-2, with 7 bases matching TRBD1. Trimming removed 7 bases from V and 0 bases from J; junction bases left unmatched: 5. The germline V gene has CDR1 MNHNS and CDR2 SASEGT. The CDR3 runs 14 residues. CDR3 region: CASTRDRSNYGYTF. CDR3 nucleotide sequence: TGTGCCAGCACGCGGGACAGATCTAACTATGGCTACACCTTC.

V is TRBV10-3 and J is TRBJ1-1; TRBD1 aligns across 7 bases. The junction had 8 bases not matched to a gene; V was cut back by 8 bases and J by 5 bases. Germline CDR1 ENHRY, CDR2 SYGVKD. The CDR3 spans 13 residues. The CDR3 nucleotides are TGTGCCATCGGAGAACAGGGGAAGACTGAAGCTTTCTTT. Translation: CAIGEQGKTEAFF.

This clone was seen more than once but under ten times. The J gene is TRBJ2-7, the V gene TRBV7-9, with D uncertain. The CDR3 has 11 residues. Germline values: CDR1 SEHNR, CDR2 FQNEAQ (reference sequence). V was trimmed by 5 bases and J by 3 bases, leaving 5 bases between them. CDR3 in DNA: TGTGCCAGCAGCCCGTACTACGAGCAGTACTTC. Translating gives CASSPYYEQYF.

The table lists this clone with a few counts. V gene TRBV28 combines with J gene TRBJ2-5, with TRBD2 identical over 11 bases. This CDR3 is 15 amino acids long. Per germline, CDR1 MDHEN and CDR2 SYDVKM. Unmatched junction bases numbered 4, after V lost 6 bases and J lost 1 base. CDR3 in amino acids: CASSGLAGVQETQYF. CDR3 coding DNA: TGTGCCAGCAGCGGACTAGCGGGCGTCCAAGAGACCCAGTACTTC. The complete variable domain, with remaining parts taken from reference TRBV28 and TRBJ2-5, reads DVKVTQSSRYLVKRTGEKVFLECVQDMDHENMFWYRQDPGLGLRLIYFSYDVKMKEKGDIPEGYSVSREKKERFSLILESASTNQTSMYLCASSGLAGVQETQYFGPGTRLLVL.

The chain combines TRBV20-1 with TRBJ2-7; D ambiguous. This CDR3 contains 11 residues. Deletions cut 1 base from V and 5 bases from J, with 6 bases between. Germline values: CDR1 DFQATT, CDR2 SNEGSKA (reference sequence). CDR3 bases: TGCAGTGCTAGAGTATCTCACGAGCAGTACTTC. This gives the protein CSARVSHEQYF.

V is TRBV14 and J is TRBJ1-1; TRBD1 might be the D (5 bases). V was trimmed by 0 bases and J by 11 bases, leaving 13 bases between them. Germline CDR1 and CDR2: SGHDN and FVKESK. The CDR3 runs to 13 residues. The CDR3, as DNA: TGTGCCAGCAGCCAAGATTTTCAGGGTAGTGCTTTCTTT. This gives the protein CASSQDFQGSAFF.

The chain has TRBV14 and TRBJ2-1; 13 nucleotides agree with TRBD2. Germline V gives CDR1 SGHDN, CDR2 FVKESK. The ends lost 3 bases at V and 6 bases at J; junction bases unmatched: 5. The CDR3 spans 16 residues. The CDR3 loop is CASSHYGTSGTNEQFF. In DNA, the CDR3 is TGTGCCAGCAGCCATTACGGGACTAGCGGGACCAATGAGCAGTTCTTC.

In its sample, this clone was seen once. This chain links TRBV4-3 with TRBJ2-7; 8 nucleotides match TRBD2. The CDR3 length is 16 residues. Germline values: CDR1 LGHNA, CDR2 YSLEER. J was trimmed by 3 bases and V by 1 base; bases with no gene match: 8. For the CDR3, the DNA is TGCGCCAGCAGCCAAGGACTAGCGACTCCTCTCTACGAGCAGTACTTC. This sequence encodes CASSQGLATPLYEQYF.

This clone was counted between two and nine times. J is TRBJ2-7 and V is TRBV10-2; 15 bases match TRBD2. Per germline, CDR1 WSHSY and CDR2 SAAADI. The V gene end was trimmed by 7 bases and the J gene end by 4 bases; junction bases not matched to a gene: 2. The CDR3 runs 14 residues. CDR3 nucleotide sequence: TGCGCCAGCACCGGGACTAGCGGGAGGTACGAGCAGTACTTC. Its protein is CASTGTSGRYEQYF.